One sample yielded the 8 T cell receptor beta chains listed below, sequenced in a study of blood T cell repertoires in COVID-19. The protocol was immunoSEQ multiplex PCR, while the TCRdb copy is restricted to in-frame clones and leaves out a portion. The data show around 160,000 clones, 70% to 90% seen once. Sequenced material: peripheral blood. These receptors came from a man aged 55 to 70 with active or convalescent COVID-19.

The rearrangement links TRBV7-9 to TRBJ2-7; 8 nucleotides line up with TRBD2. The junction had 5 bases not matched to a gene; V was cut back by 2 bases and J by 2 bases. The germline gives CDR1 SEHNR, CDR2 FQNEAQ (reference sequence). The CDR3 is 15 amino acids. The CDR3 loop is CASSLSGGGPYEQYF. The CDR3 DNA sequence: TGTGCCAGCAGCTTATCGGGGGGGGGCCCCTACGAGCAGTACTTC.

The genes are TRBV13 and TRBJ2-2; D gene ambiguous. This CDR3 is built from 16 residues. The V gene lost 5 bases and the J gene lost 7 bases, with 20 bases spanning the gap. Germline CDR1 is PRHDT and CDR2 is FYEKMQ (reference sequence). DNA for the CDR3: TGTGCCAGCAGCCCACTTAGTGGTCTCCCGGGCGGGGAGCTGTTTTTT. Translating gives CASSPLSGLPGGELFF.

CDR3 sequence: CASSQGSGYGYTF. DNA for the CDR3: TGTGCCAGCAGTCAAGGTTCGGGGTATGGCTACACCTTC. This chain links TRBV12-3 or TRBV12-4 with TRBJ1-2; D gene ambiguous. The CDR3 is 13 amino acids. V was cut by 5 bases and J by 5 bases, with 12 bases left in between.

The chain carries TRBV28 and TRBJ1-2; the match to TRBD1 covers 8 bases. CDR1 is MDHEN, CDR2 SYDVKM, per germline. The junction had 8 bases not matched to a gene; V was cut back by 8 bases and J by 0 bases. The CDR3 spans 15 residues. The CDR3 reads CASDRTGLANYGYTF. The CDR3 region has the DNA TGTGCCAGCGACCGGACAGGGTTAGCTAACTATGGCTACACCTTC.

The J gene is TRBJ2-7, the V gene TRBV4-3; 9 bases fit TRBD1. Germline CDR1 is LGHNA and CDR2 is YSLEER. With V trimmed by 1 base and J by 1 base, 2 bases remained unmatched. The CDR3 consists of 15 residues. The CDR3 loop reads CASSQGQGVSYEQYF. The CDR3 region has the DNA TGCGCCAGCAGCCAAGGACAGGGGGTTTCCTACGAGCAGTACTTC.

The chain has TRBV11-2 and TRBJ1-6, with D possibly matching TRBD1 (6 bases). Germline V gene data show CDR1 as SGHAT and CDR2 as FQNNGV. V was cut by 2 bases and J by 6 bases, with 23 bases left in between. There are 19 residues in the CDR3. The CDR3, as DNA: TGTGCCAGCAGCTTAACTGCATCTCTGGGGGGGGCAGCTAATTCACCCCTCCACTTT. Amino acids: CASSLTASLGGAANSPLHF.

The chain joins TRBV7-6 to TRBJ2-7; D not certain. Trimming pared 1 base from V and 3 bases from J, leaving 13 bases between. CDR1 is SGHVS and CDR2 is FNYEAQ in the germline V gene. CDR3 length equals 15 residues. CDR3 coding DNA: TGTGCCAGCAGCTTAGATGTTGGCGGTTTCTACGAGCAGTACTTC. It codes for CASSLDVGGFYEQYF.

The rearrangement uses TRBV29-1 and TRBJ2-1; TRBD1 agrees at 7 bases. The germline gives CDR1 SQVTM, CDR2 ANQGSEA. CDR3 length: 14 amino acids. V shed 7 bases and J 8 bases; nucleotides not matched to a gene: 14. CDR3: CSAHKRGQSHEQFF. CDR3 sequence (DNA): TGCAGCGCACACAAAAGGGGACAGTCCCATGAGCAGTTCTTC.